This is a list of T cell receptor beta chains from one sample in a study of chronic HIV infection and antiretroviral therapy. TCRdb fed the 5' RACE reads into MiXCR, producing one record per CDR3 protein. This sample has some 43,000 distinct CDR3 sequences, with 19% found just once. The sequencing input was peripheral blood. These receptors were taken from an adult who had HIV and had not received antiretroviral therapy, or was an uninfected healthy control (not recorded which). Both conserved end residues are part of each CDR3. A D gene is named only where the DNA matches it firmly. Expanded clones are given a class, and other clones once, few, many or no size at all.

D: -
V: TRBV27
size: few
J: TRBJ1-5
DNA: TGTGCCAGCAGTTCCTCTTGGGACAATCAGCCCCAGCATTTT
CDR3: CASSSSWDNQPQHF

D: -
V: TRBV9
size: few
J: TRBJ2-1
DNA: TGTGCCAGCAGCGTAGAAGGGCTCTCCTACAATGAGCAGTTCTTC
CDR3: CASSVEGLSYNEQFF

D: -
V: TRBV24-1
size: few
J: TRBJ2-2
DNA: TGTGCCACCATGTTCGTTCCTTTACGACAGGGAGGCACCGGGGAGCTGTTTTTT
CDR3: CATMFVPLRQGGTGELFF

D: -
V: TRBV2
size: few
J: TRBJ2-3
DNA: TGTGCCAGCGTTTGGGGGTTCACAGATACGCAGTATTTT
CDR3: CASVWGFTDTQYF

D: -
V: TRBV27
size: -
J: TRBJ2-6
DNA: TGTGCCAGCAGTTTAATCGGGCCCCGGCCGAGCTCTGGGGCCAACGTCCTGACTTTC
CDR3: CASSLIGPRPSSGANVLTF

D: -
V: TRBV5-5
size: -
J: TRBJ1-2
DNA: TGTGCCAGCAGCTTGTGGGGCGTCCAGAACTATGGCGACACCTTC
CDR3: CASSLWGVQNYGDTF

D: -
V: TRBV28
size: -
J: TRBJ1-1
DNA: TGTGCCAGCAGTTTAGCGTGGGGGATGAACACTGAAGCTTTCTTT
CDR3: CASSLAWGMNTEAFF

D: TRBD1
V: TRBV6-1
size: -
J: TRBJ1-1
DNA: TGTGCCAGCAGGGTTGACAGGGTTGGCACTGAAGCTTTCTTT
CDR3: CASRVDRVGTEAFF

D: TRBD1
V: TRBV28
size: few
J: TRBJ1-2
DNA: TGTGCCAGCAGTACGGACAGGATCACCTATGGCTACACCTTC
CDR3: CASSTDRITYGYTF

D: -
V: TRBV4-1
size: few
J: TRBJ1-2
DNA: TGCGCCAGCACCCCGAGGGACGGCGCAGGACGAAATGGCTACACCTTC
CDR3: CASTPRDGAGRNGYTF

D: -
V: TRBV4-1
size: few
J: TRBJ2-5
DNA: TGCGCCAGCAGCCGCTCAACCGGGTTTCAAGAGACCCAGTACTTC
CDR3: CASSRSTGFQETQYF

D: -
V: TRBV28
size: -
J: TRBJ2-7
DNA: TGTGCCAGCAGTTTAAGCCGGGAGCAGTACTTC
CDR3: CASSLSREQYF

D: -
V: TRBV28
size: -
J: TRBJ1-6
DNA: TGTGCCAGCAGTTCGGGGGGCGGCCATTCAGCCCTCCACTTT
CDR3: CASSSGGGHSALHF

D: -
V: TRBV28
size: -
J: TRBJ1-1
DNA: TGTGCCAGCAGTACGGGGGGGGGGCTCACTGAAGCTTTCTTT
CDR3: CASSTGGGLTEAFF

D: -
V: TRBV29-1
size: few
J: TRBJ1-1
DNA: TGCAGCGGACGGACACCGATGAACACTGAAGCTTTCTTT
CDR3: CSGRTPMNTEAFF

D: -
V: TRBV29-1
size: -
J: TRBJ1-2
DNA: TGCAGCGTGGGGGCAGGGGATCCTACTAACTATGGCTACACCTTC
CDR3: CSVGAGDPTNYGYTF

D: -
V: TRBV7-9
size: few
J: TRBJ2-7
DNA: TGTGCCAGCAGCTTAGAGGGCTCCACCTTCTACGAGCAGTACTTC
CDR3: CASSLEGSTFYEQYF

D: TRBD2
V: TRBV27
size: -
J: TRBJ2-1
DNA: TGTGCCAGCAGTTTGTTTCTAGCGGGCGGGGCTTACAATGAGCAGTTCTTC
CDR3: CASSLFLAGGAYNEQFF

D: -
V: TRBV28
size: few
J: TRBJ2-4
DNA: TGTGCCTCCGCCGGAGGGGCCAAAAACATTCAGTACTTC
CDR3: CASAGGAKNIQYF

D: -
V: TRBV28
size: -
J: TRBJ1-2
DNA: TGTGCCAGCAGCTCCACCGGGACGGCCTATGGCTACACCTTC
CDR3: CASSSTGTAYGYTF

D: TRBD1
V: TRBV6-6
size: -
J: TRBJ1-1
DNA: TGTGCCAGCAGTTTCCAATCTATTAACACAGGGGGCACTGAAGCTTTCTTT
CDR3: CASSFQSINTGGTEAFF

D: -
V: TRBV9
size: -
J: TRBJ2-7
DNA: TGTGCCAGCAGCGGGGTGGGAGAGACGGGCCTCTACGAGCAGTACTTC
CDR3: CASSGVGETGLYEQYF

D: -
V: TRBV27
size: few
J: TRBJ2-5
DNA: TGTGCCAGCAGTTTATCCCCCGTACAGGGCCAAGAGACCCAGTACTTC
CDR3: CASSLSPVQGQETQYF

D: -
V: TRBV28
size: few
J: TRBJ2-7
DNA: TGTGCCAGCAGTTTAGCGGGTGGGGCTACCTACGAGCAGTACTTC
CDR3: CASSLAGGATYEQYF

D: TRBD2
V: TRBV7-6
size: -
J: TRBJ2-1
DNA: TGTGCCAGCAGCCCCCGAGGGCTACTAGCGGAGCCCTTCAATGAGCAGTTCTTC
CDR3: CASSPRGLLAEPFNEQFF

D: TRBD1
V: TRBV4-2
size: -
J: TRBJ1-5
DNA: TGTGCCAGCAGCCAGCCCCTGACAGGGGGCGGCCAGCCCCAGCATTTT
CDR3: CASSQPLTGGGQPQHF

D: TRBD2
V: TRBV14
size: -
J: TRBJ2-3
DNA: TGTGCCAGCAGCCAAAGGGAGCTGGGACTAGCGGTTCACACAGATACGCAGTATTTT
CDR3: CASSQRELGLAVHTDTQYF

D: TRBD1
V: TRBV27
size: few
J: TRBJ2-7
DNA: TGTGCCAGCCGGCGATTCGGACAGGGGGCCTACGAGCAGTACTTC
CDR3: CASRRFGQGAYEQYF

D: -
V: TRBV28
size: few
J: TRBJ2-7
DNA: TGTGCCAGCAGTTTATGGGCTGACGAGCAGTACTTC
CDR3: CASSLWADEQYF

D: -
V: TRBV6-5
size: -
J: TRBJ2-3
DNA: TGTGCCAGCCAACCACCGGGGGTCGGGCCTTCCACAGATACGCAGTATTTT
CDR3: CASQPPGVGPSTDTQYF

D: -
V: TRBV9
size: few
J: TRBJ2-5
DNA: TGTGCCAGCAGCGTAGAACCGGAGAAGACCCAGTACTTC
CDR3: CASSVEPEKTQYF

D: -
V: TRBV11-3
size: -
J: TRBJ2-3
DNA: TGTGCCAGCAGCAGGGAGGCTCCAGATACGCAGTATTTT
CDR3: CASSREAPDTQYF

D: -
V: TRBV27
size: -
J: TRBJ1-1
DNA: TGTGCCAGCAGTTTAGGTTTTCAGGGGCTGAACACTGAAGCTTTCTTT
CDR3: CASSLGFQGLNTEAFF

D: -
V: TRBV27
size: -
J: TRBJ1-6
DNA: TGTGCCAGCAGTCCACGGCTTAGAAATTCACCCCTCCACTTT
CDR3: CASSPRLRNSPLHF

D: -
V: TRBV7-3
size: -
J: TRBJ2-6
DNA: TGTGCCAGCAGCTTAGGGGGCGGCGGGGCCAACGTCCTGACTTTC
CDR3: CASSLGGGGANVLTF

D: -
V: TRBV28
size: few
J: TRBJ1-2
DNA: TGTGCCAGCAGAGCGGCGGGGCAGGAGTATGGCTACACCTTC
CDR3: CASRAAGQEYGYTF

D: TRBD2
V: TRBV29-1
size: few
J: TRBJ2-3
DNA: TGCAGCGCTGCCGGGACTAGCGGCACAGATACGCAGTATTTT
CDR3: CSAAGTSGTDTQYF

D: TRBD1
V: TRBV28
size: few
J: TRBJ2-5
DNA: TGTGCCAGCAGGCCCCAGGGGGTAGAGACCCAGTACTTC
CDR3: CASRPQGVETQYF

D: -
V: TRBV4-1
size: -
J: TRBJ2-1
DNA: TGCGCCAGCAGCCCCGGTTGGTCCTACAATGAGCAGTTCTTC
CDR3: CASSPGWSYNEQFF

D: -
V: TRBV28
size: -
J: TRBJ1-1
DNA: TGTGCCAGCAGTTTAAACGCAGGGATGCCTGAAGCTTTCTTT
CDR3: CASSLNAGMPEAFF

D: -
V: TRBV11-2
size: -
J: TRBJ1-6
DNA: TGTGCCAGCAGCGCACCAGGAGGACCCTATAATTCACCCCTCCACTTT
CDR3: CASSAPGGPYNSPLHF

D: TRBD1
V: TRBV28
size: few
J: TRBJ1-5
DNA: TGTGCCAGCAGTTCCCCACTTGGACAGGGGAATCAGCCCCAGCATTTT
CDR3: CASSSPLGQGNQPQHF

D: -
V: TRBV6-5
size: -
J: TRBJ2-3
DNA: TGTGCCAGCCGAGGATGGCCATGGGGGGATACGCAGTATTTT
CDR3: CASRGWPWGDTQYF

D: TRBD1
V: TRBV5-4
size: -
J: TRBJ2-5
DNA: TGTGCCAGCAGCCACCCATCTGACGGACAGGGATCGGTGGATAAGACCCAGTACTTC
CDR3: CASSHPSDGQGSVDKTQYF

D: TRBD2
V: TRBV28
size: -
J: TRBJ2-7
DNA: TGTGCCAGCAGACTAGCGGGAGAGGGCGAGCAGTACTTC
CDR3: CASRLAGEGEQYF

D: -
V: TRBV28
size: -
J: TRBJ1-1
DNA: TGTGCCAGCACCCCATTGCTGACCCGTGACACTGAAGCTTTCTTT
CDR3: CASTPLLTRDTEAFF

D: -
V: TRBV10-3
size: -
J: TRBJ1-1
DNA: TGTGCCATCAGTGACCCGCGGGGCGCAGCTTTCTTT
CDR3: CAISDPRGAAFF

D: -
V: TRBV9
size: few
J: TRBJ2-2
DNA: TGTGCCAGCAGCGTGCCACTCGGGGAGCTGTTTTTT
CDR3: CASSVPLGELFF

D: -
V: TRBV5-1
size: few
J: TRBJ1-6
DNA: TGCGCCAGCAGCGTCGAGCTCAGCAATTCACCCCTCCACTTT
CDR3: CASSVELSNSPLHF

D: -
V: TRBV27
size: few
J: TRBJ2-3
DNA: TGTGCCAGCACCCCCCGGAGGATTAGCACAGATACGCAGTATTTT
CDR3: CASTPRRISTDTQYF

D: -
V: TRBV5-1
size: -
J: TRBJ2-1
DNA: TGCGCCAGCGGACCTAACAGGTACAATGAGCAGTTCTTC
CDR3: CASGPNRYNEQFF

D: -
V: TRBV4-1
size: few
J: TRBJ1-3
DNA: TGCGCCAGCAGCCAAGAACCGGTCTCTGGAAACACCATATATTTT
CDR3: CASSQEPVSGNTIYF

D: -
V: TRBV4-1
size: -
J: TRBJ1-1
DNA: TGCGCCAGCAGCCAAGGCAAGGCTATCATGAACACTGAAGCTTTCTTT
CDR3: CASSQGKAIMNTEAFF

D: TRBD2
V: TRBV5-1
size: many
J: TRBJ2-3
DNA: TGCGCCAGCAGCTTGGAAGGAGGTGCGGGAGGGCCCACAGATACGCAGTATTTT
CDR3: CASSLEGGAGGPTDTQYF

D: -
V: TRBV28
size: medium-sized
J: TRBJ2-2
DNA: TGTGCCAGCAGTTTAGGGGACCCGAGCCGGGAGCTGTTTTTT
CDR3: CASSLGDPSRELFF

D: -
V: TRBV29-1
size: -
J: TRBJ2-7
DNA: TGCAGCGTATACAGGGGGGGATCCTACGAGCAGTACTTC
CDR3: CSVYRGGSYEQYF

D: -
V: TRBV5-1
size: few
J: TRBJ1-1
DNA: TGCGCCAGCAGCGCCTCAAGCAACACTGAAGCTTTCTTT
CDR3: CASSASSNTEAFF

D: TRBD2
V: TRBV7-3
size: few
J: TRBJ2-1
DNA: TGTGCCAGCAGCTTAACGAATCGGACTAGCGGGAGGCGTGAGCAGTTCTTC
CDR3: CASSLTNRTSGRREQFF